This TCR beta chain came from a study of blood T cell repertoires in COVID-19 (dated by TCRdb to the early 2020s). Turning to the overall study: Collaborator samples came from the United States, Italy and Spain and covered acute and convalescent phases of COVID-19. The sample metadata nearly always contained a de-identified subject ID, COVID-19 status, age in years and sex. Where HLA class I and class II types were available, the types were taken from metadata supplied by the sample provider, not from assay-based typing. Deeply sampled blood TCRbeta repertoires from subjects exposed to, actively infected with, or recovered from COVID-19 were included in the dataset. The samples were drawn from the first 160 participants of the ongoing ImmuneRACE study and from 1,254 subjects provided by 6 global collaborators. The material from the prospective study consisted of cDNA or gDNA derived from T cells, B-cell-depleted T cells, or PBMCs. A freely available public database, intended as a resource for researchers studying the immune response to SARS-CoV-2, is where the repertoires were released.

At the junction V is shortened by 7 bases and J by 5 bases, with 17 bases in between. In the germline V gene, CDR1 corresponds to LGHNT and CDR2 to FRNRAP. Taken from cysteine to phenylalanine, the CDR3 has 15 residues. Left in the record is the CDR3 DNA by itself, 45 bases read in frame from the first base. What the study reported, not specific to this receptor: How much clinical and demographic metadata was included differed by source and by participant, and the metadata was provided uncurated.

Concerning this clone itself: No cognate antigen has been identified for it. No much larger clone exists at a distance of one base, and base qualities are not known.

Enrolling through a virtual design, the prospective study's participants ranged in age from about 18 to 100 years and lived across some 22 United States geographic areas. Cohort assignment in the prospective study relied on participant-reported clinical history from a screening survey and a study questionnaire. Recovered participants in ImmuneRACE Cohort 3 were defined by two consecutive negative NP/OP PCR tests, clearance by a healthcare professional, or resolution of symptoms. Each participant in the prospective study had whole blood, serum and a nasopharyngeal or oropharyngeal swab collected by mobile phlebotomists. Additional blood draws and questionnaires over an approximately 2-month period could optionally be provided by prospective study participants. Blood samples from the prospective study were shipped frozen or at room temperature prior to DNA extraction. The immunoSEQ Assay, a bias-controlled multiplex PCR, was used to amplify TCRbeta CDR3 regions from genomic DNA. The published analysis was carried out like this. Within the assay, amplification of reference gene primers was used to estimate how many nucleated cells each sample contained. Sequence reads were collapsed and filtered to measure the absolute abundance of every unique TCRbeta CDR3 rearrangement. Productive Simpson clonality was computed per sample as the square root of Simpson's diversity index over productive rearrangements. Here the immuneACCESS table is served through TCRdb, limited to in-frame sequences with V and J called. Missing clones are a known gap in these copies; in checked studies unresolved V genes cover under half, and the rest lacks a known reason. That table gives V, J and clone size, and the DNA gave D and trimming. For this sample the table gives some 320,000 clones, of which around 87% were detected only once. Clones ranked in the top ten supply roughly 5.3% of the sample.

The sample consisted of PBMCs or T cells enriched from blood (not recorded which). The sequence was obtained from a woman between 25 and 40 years old who had recovered from COVID-19. This chain is built from TRBV12-5 and TRBJ2-2; possibly the D gene is TRBD1, per 5 matching bases. The DNA reads as follows: TGTGCTAGTGAAAGAAGGGGCGCGAGGACCGGGGAGCTGTTTTTT. This gives the protein CASERRGARTGELFF.